One sample yielded the 23 T cell receptor beta chains listed below, sequenced in a study of blood T cells in healthy people across ages. Together with a sample-barcoded 5' primer, a J-beta primer mix was included in a second PCR lasting about 7 to 11 cycles. One entry per CDR3 protein results from TCRdb running MiXCR on the 5' RACE reads. The data hold about 600,000 distinct CDR3 sequences, with 47% observed a single time. Sequenced: blood. These receptor sequences come from a man at least 80 years old in good health.

A word on this clonotype: At one end, the junction sequence differs from germline, possibly due to a read error. This chain links TRBV24-1 with TRBJ2-3; maybe TRBD1 (5 bases). CDR1 KGHDR and CDR2 SFDVKD come from the germline V gene. CDR3 length: 14 amino acids. The CDR3 region has the DNA TGTGCCACCAGTAATTCCCAGGGTTTAGATGCGCAGTATTTT. Protein product: CATSNSQGLDAQYF.

The chain employs TRBV2 and TRBJ2-3; 7 bases align to TRBD2. The CDR3 length is 15 residues. Trimming took 4 bases from V and 1 from J; bases not matched to a gene: 5. Germline V CDR1 and CDR2: SNHLY, FYNNEI. CDR3 sequence reads: CASSGEGLRTDTQYF. For the CDR3, the DNA is TGTGCCAGCAGTGGGGAGGGCCTACGCACAGATACGCAGTATTTT.

This rearrangement joins TRBV11-2 to TRBJ1-1; no clear D. Trimming cost V 5 bases and J 6 bases, with 7 bases left between them. This CDR3 region has 11 residues. The V gene's germline CDR1 is SGHAT and CDR2 FQNNGV. The CDR3 is CASSQTAEAFF. The CDR3 coding sequence is TGTGCCAGCAGCCAAACAGCTGAAGCTTTCTTT.

J is TRBJ1-5 and V is TRBV20-1, with 11 bases aligning to TRBD1. This CDR3 is 14 amino acids long. Germline V CDR1 and CDR2: DFQATT, SNEGSKA (reference sequence). V shed 3 bases, J shed 5 bases, and the junction held 3 bases outside the gene matches. The CDR3 protein is CSARGQGGHQPQHF. As DNA, the CDR3 is TGCAGTGCTAGGGGACAGGGGGGTCATCAGCCCCAGCATTTT.

CDR3 in DNA: TGTGCCAGCAGACGAGCAGCGGGTTACAATGAGCAGTTCTTC. This encodes CASRRAAGYNEQFF. The rearrangement joins TRBV6-5 to TRBJ2-1, with a possible D match to TRBD2 (6 bases). This CDR3 is built from 14 residues. Germline CDR1 and CDR2: MNHEY and SVGAGI. V was cut by 6 bases and J by 4 bases, with 13 bases left in between.

The J gene is TRBJ2-1, the V gene TRBV7-3, with a weak D call TRBD1 (6 bases). The closer fit of TRBJ2-7 to the DNA end suggests the J call may be wrong. CDR3 length: 15 residues. Looked up from germline, CDR1 is SGHTA and CDR2 is FQGTGA. The CDR3 reads CASSFDRSSYNEQYF. The DNA of the CDR3 is TGTGCCAGCAGCTTCGACAGGAGCTCCTACAATGAGCAGTACTTC.

This chain connects TRBV7-9 to TRBJ1-2; D is undetermined. V was clipped by 0 bases and J by 3 bases, with 14 bases between them. The CDR3 runs 16 residues. In germline, CDR1 is SEHNR, CDR2 FQNEAQ (reference sequence). CDR3 in DNA: TGTGCCAGCAGCTTAGCGCCCGGCACAACTGACTATGGCTACACCTTC. Residues: CASSLAPGTTDYGYTF. The entire variable domain, with the rest obtained from reference TRBV7-9 and TRBJ1-2, is as follows: DTGVSQNPRHKITKRGQNVTFRCDPISEHNRLYWYRQTLGQGPEFLTYFQNEAQLEKSRLLSDRFSAERPKGSFSTLEIQRTEQGDSAMYLCASSLAPGTTDYGYTFGSGTRLTVV.

This chain connects TRBV6-5 to TRBJ2-1; maybe TRBD1 (7 bases). Germline V gene data show CDR1 as MNHEY and CDR2 as SVGAGI. Trimming took 11 bases from V and 1 from J, leaving 15 bases between them. CDR3 size: 14 residues. CDR3 in amino acids: CAGGTVRSYNEQFF. Here the CDR3 DNA reads TGTGCCGGCGGGACAGTGAGGTCCTACAATGAGCAGTTCTTC.

This clonotype was counted a few times. The gene calls are TRBV3-1 and TRBJ2-7; the match to TRBD2 covers 8 bases. V shed 6 bases and J 4 bases; nucleotides not matched to a gene: 8. Looked up from germline, CDR1 is LGHDT and CDR2 is YNNKEL (reference sequence). The CDR3 has 14 residues. CDR3 loop: CASSSREGVYEQYF. The CDR3 DNA sequence: TGTGCCAGCAGTTCCCGGGAGGGTGTGTACGAGCAGTACTTC.

This clonotype was seen a single time. The chain joins TRBV7-2 to TRBJ1-2; possible D gene TRBD1, 5 bases. Trimming took off 3 bases at V and 0 bases at J, with 17 bases between the two ends. Germline V gene data show CDR1 as SGHTA and CDR2 as FQGNSA. The CDR3 consists of 17 residues. CDR3 sequence (DNA): TGTGCCAGCAGCTTCTTAGGGGCGCTGGGCCCTAACTATGGCTACACCTTC. Translated: CASSFLGALGPNYGYTF.

This rearrangement joins TRBV29-1 to TRBJ2-5; tentatively, D is TRBD2 (5 bases). The ends were cut back, 0 bases at V and 3 bases at J, with 8 bases in the middle. Germline loops: CDR1 SQVTM, CDR2 ANQGSEA. This CDR3 is 13 amino acids long. The CDR3 region has the DNA TGCAGCGTTGAAGATACCGGGGAAGAGACCCAGTACTTC. It yields the protein CSVEDTGEETQYF.

This sequence joins TRBV5-5 and TRBJ1-2; possible D gene TRBD1, 6 bases. Germline V gene sequence: CDR1 SGHKS, CDR2 YYEKEE (reference sequence). Trimming took off 4 bases at V and 4 bases at J, with 20 bases between the two ends. There are 16 residues in the CDR3. As DNA, the CDR3 is TGTGCCAGCAGCCTCAGCGGCGGGGGCGAGAGCTATGGCTACACCTTC. This translates into CASSLSGGGESYGYTF.

The rearrangement uses TRBV7-2 and TRBJ2-2; 10 nucleotides match TRBD2. In germline, CDR1 is SGHTA, CDR2 FQGNSA. The junction had 5 bases not matched to a gene; V was cut back by 0 bases and J by 4 bases. The CDR3 consists of 17 residues. CDR3 sequence reads: CASSLASGGAGTGELFF. Written as DNA, the CDR3 is TGTGCCAGCAGCTTAGCGAGCGGGGGGGCGGGCACCGGGGAGCTGTTTTTT.

In its sample, this clonotype was seen a few times. This chain joins TRBV20-1 and TRBJ1-1, with D unclear. Germline CDR1 is DFQATT and CDR2 is SNEGSKA (reference sequence). V was shortened by 4 bases and J by 10 bases, with 13 bases between the two germline ends. The CDR3 is 11 residues long. CDR3 protein: CSATFLYPAFF. The CDR3 nucleotides read TGCAGTGCTACCTTTCTTTACCCAGCTTTCTTT.

Notes on this clonotype: Possible read error: a much larger clone is one base away. V and J are TRBV6-6 and TRBJ2-7; 10 bases are a match to TRBD1. The ends lost 4 bases at V and 5 bases at J; junction bases unmatched: 2. The CDR3 is 13 amino acids. Germline V CDR1 and CDR2: MNHNY, SVGAGI (reference sequence). This CDR3 reads CASSLTGGDEQYF. CDR3 nucleotide sequence: TGTGCCAGCAGTTTGACAGGGGGCGACGAGCAGTACTTC.

This clonotype was seen more than once but under ten times. The V and J genes are TRBV7-2 and TRBJ2-5; TRBD1 or TRBD2 may be the D gene (5 bases each). This CDR3 comprises 14 residues. CDR1 SGHTA and CDR2 FQGNSA come from the germline V gene. V was cut by 1 base and J by 5 bases, with 11 bases left in between. CDR3 protein: CASSLGGPRETQYF. The CDR3 nucleotides are TGTGCCAGCAGCTTAGGGGGACCACGGGAGACCCAGTACTTC.

The gene calls are TRBV4-3 and TRBJ2-1; 13 positions match TRBD2. The CDR3 loop spans 16 amino acids. Trimming at V came to 3 bases and at J to 10 bases, leaving 9 bases not matched to a gene. Germline CDR1 is LGHNA and CDR2 is YSLEER. The chain's CDR3 is CASSQQPGLAGEEQFF. CDR3 coding DNA: TGCGCCAGCAGCCAGCAACCCGGACTAGCGGGGGAGGAGCAGTTCTTC.

The chain links TRBV20-1 to TRBJ2-3; 14 nucleotides line up with TRBD2. V gave up 5 bases and J gave up 5 bases; unmatched junction bases: 12. Germline CDR1 is DFQATT and CDR2 is SNEGSKA (reference sequence). This CDR3 comprises 17 residues. CDR3 in DNA: TGCAGTGCTCGTTCCCCGGGACTAGCGGGGGCGGGAGATACGCAGTATTTT. This sequence encodes CSARSPGLAGAGDTQYF.

This clonotype has a handful of counts. This chain uses TRBV7-2 with TRBJ2-1, with TRBD2 identical over 7 bases. Germline V gene lookup returns CDR1 SGHTA and CDR2 FQGNSA. V lost 11 bases, J lost 9 bases, and 16 bases stayed unmatched. The CDR3 is made up of 14 amino acids. In DNA, the CDR3 is TGTGCCGGGTCGGCGGGAGTCTTAGGTGGTGAGCAGTTCTTC. The encoded protein is CAGSAGVLGGEQFF.

This chain links TRBV2 with TRBJ1-4; D might be TRBD1 (6 bases). Germline-derived CDR1 and CDR2 are SNHLY and FYNNEI. The CDR3 is 13 residues long. The V and J ends lost 6 bases and 6 bases respectively, with 11 bases between them. The CDR3 region has the DNA TGTGCCAGCAGCCGACAGGTGGATGAAAAACTGTTTTTT. Amino acids: CASSRQVDEKLFF.

To note about this clonotype: An end of the junction does not agree with germline; a read error may underlie this. CDR3 DNA: TGTGCCAGCAGCCTCCGTACCCAAGAGACCCAGTACTTC. This encodes CASSLRTQETQYF. The chain has TRBV5-1 and TRBJ2-5; no clear D gene. This CDR3 has 13 residues. Germline assignment: CDR1 SGHRS and CDR2 YFSETQ.

The chain links TRBV7-2 to TRBJ1-1; no clear D. The CDR3 totals 13 residues. Between the trimmed V and J ends, which lost 7 bases and 1 base, there was a span of 10 bases. Germline V lookup: CDR1 SGHTA, CDR2 FQGNSA. The CDR3 loop is CASIQDRNTEAFF. As DNA, the CDR3 is TGTGCCAGCATCCAGGATAGGAACACTGAAGCTTTCTTT.

V usage is TRBV3-1 and J usage is TRBJ2-4, with 9 bases fitting TRBD2. J was trimmed by 4 bases and V by 2 bases; bases with no gene match: 6. This CDR3 comprises 16 residues. Germline CDR1 is LGHDT and CDR2 is YNNKEL (reference sequence). CDR3 in amino acids: CASSQIAGAAKNIQYF. CDR3 bases: TGTGCCAGCAGCCAAATAGCGGGAGCGGCTAAAAACATTCAGTACTTC.